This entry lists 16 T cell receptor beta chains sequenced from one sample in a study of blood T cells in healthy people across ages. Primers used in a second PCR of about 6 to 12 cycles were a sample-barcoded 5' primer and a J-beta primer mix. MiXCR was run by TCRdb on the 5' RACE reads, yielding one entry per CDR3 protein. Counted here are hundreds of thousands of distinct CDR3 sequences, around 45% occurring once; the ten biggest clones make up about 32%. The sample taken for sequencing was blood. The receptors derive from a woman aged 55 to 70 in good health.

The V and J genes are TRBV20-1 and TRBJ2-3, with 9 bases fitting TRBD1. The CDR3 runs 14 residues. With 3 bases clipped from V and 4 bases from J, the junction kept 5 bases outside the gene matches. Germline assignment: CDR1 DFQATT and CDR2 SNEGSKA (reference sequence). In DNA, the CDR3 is TGCAGTGCTAGCAGGACAGGGGAGGCAGATACGCAGTATTTT. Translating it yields CSASRTGEADTQYF.

In DNA, the CDR3 is TGTGCCAGCAGCATAGGACTAGCGGGAGGATTACAAGAGACCCAGTACTTC. Encoded protein: CASSIGLAGGLQETQYF. V is TRBV9 and J is TRBJ2-5; TRBD2 matches at 14 bases. The V gene end was trimmed by 4 bases and the J gene end by 2 bases; junction bases not matched to a gene: 7. The CDR3 is made up of 17 amino acids. CDR1 SGDLS and CDR2 YYNGEE come from the germline V gene.

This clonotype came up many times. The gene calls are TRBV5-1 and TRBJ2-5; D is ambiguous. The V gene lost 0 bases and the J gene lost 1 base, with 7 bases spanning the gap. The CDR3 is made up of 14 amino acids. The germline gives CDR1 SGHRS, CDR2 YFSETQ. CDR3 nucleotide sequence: TGCGCCAGCAGCTTGGGGCACCGCCAAGAGACCCAGTACTTC. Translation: CASSLGHRQETQYF.

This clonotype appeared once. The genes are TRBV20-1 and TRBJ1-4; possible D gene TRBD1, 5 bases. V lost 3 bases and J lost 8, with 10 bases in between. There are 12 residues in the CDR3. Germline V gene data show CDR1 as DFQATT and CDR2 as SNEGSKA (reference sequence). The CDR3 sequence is CSARDKAEKLFF. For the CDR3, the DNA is TGCAGTGCTAGGGACAAAGCAGAAAAACTGTTTTTT.

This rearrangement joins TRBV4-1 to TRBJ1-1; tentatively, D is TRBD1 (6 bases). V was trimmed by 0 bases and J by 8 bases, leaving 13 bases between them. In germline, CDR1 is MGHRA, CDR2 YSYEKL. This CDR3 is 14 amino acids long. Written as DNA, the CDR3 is TGCGCCAGCAGCCAAGAAGGTGACACAGGGGAAGCTTTCTTT. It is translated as CASSQEGDTGEAFF.

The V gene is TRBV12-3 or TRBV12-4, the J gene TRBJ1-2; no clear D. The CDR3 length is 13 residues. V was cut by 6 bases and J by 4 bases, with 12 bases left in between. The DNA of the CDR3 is TGTGCCAGCAGGCGTGGCACCGTCTATGGCTACACCTTC. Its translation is CASRRGTVYGYTF.

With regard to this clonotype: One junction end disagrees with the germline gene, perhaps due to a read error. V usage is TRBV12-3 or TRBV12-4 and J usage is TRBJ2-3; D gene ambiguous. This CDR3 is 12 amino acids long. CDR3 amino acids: CASALGTDAQYF. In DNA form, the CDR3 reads TGTGCCAGCGCTCTGGGCACAGATGCGCAGTATTTT.

CDR3 protein: CASSAPTSGYYNEQFF. CDR3 in DNA: TGTGCCAGCAGCGCCCCGACTAGCGGATACTACAATGAGCAGTTCTTC. This rearrangement joins TRBV7-3 to TRBJ2-1; 9 bases fit TRBD2. CDR1 and CDR2 from the germline V gene are SGHTA and FQGTGA. This CDR3 region has 16 residues. V lost 5 bases, J lost 3 bases, and 8 bases stayed unmatched. Full variable domain (remainder filled in from reference TRBV7-3 and TRBJ2-1): GAGVSQTPSNKVTEKGKYVELRCDPISGHTALYWYRQSLGQGPEFLIYFQGTGAADDSGLPNDRFFAVRPEGSVSTLKIQRTERGDSAVYLCASSAPTSGYYNEQFFGPGTRLTVL.

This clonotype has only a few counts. The CDR3 region is CASSFWDSYEQYF. CDR3 DNA: TGCGCCAGCAGCTTCTGGGACTCCTACGAGCAGTACTTC. The genes are TRBV5-1 and TRBJ2-7; D gene uncertain. This CDR3 spans 13 amino acids. Trimming left V 2 bases short and J 0 bases short, with 6 bases between. CDR1 is SGHRS, CDR2 YFSETQ, per germline.

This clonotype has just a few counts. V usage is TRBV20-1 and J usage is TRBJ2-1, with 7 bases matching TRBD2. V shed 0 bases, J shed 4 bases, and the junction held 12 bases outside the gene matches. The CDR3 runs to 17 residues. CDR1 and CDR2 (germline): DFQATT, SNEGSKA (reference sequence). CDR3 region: CSARDSGSGHYYNEQFF. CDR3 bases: TGCAGTGCTAGAGATAGCGGTAGCGGGCACTATTACAATGAGCAGTTCTTC.

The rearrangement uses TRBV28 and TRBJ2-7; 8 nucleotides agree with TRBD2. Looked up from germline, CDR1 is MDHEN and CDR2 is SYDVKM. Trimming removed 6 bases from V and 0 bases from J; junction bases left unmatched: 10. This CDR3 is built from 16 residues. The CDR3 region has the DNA TGTGCCAGCAGACGGGGGGGGGCTGGGTTCTCCTACGAGCAGTACTTC. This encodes CASRRGGAGFSYEQYF.

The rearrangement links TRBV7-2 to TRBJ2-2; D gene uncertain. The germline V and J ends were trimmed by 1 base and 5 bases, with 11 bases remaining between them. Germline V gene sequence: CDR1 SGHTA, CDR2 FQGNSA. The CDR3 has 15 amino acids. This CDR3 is CASSLEAEATGELFF. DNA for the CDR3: TGTGCCAGCAGCTTAGAGGCGGAAGCAACCGGGGAGCTGTTTTTT.

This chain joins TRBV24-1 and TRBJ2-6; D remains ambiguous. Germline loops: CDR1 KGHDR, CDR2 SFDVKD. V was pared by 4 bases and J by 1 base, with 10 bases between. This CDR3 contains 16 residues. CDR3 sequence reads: CATSDRRVSGANVLTF. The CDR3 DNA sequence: TGTGCCACCAGTGACCGCCGGGTATCTGGGGCCAACGTCCTGACTTTC.

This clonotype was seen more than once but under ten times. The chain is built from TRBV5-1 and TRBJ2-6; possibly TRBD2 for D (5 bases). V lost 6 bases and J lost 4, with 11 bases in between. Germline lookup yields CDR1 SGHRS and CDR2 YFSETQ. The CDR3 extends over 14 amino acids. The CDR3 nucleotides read TGCGCCAGCACCTACTTAGCGGGGGCCAACGTCCTGACTTTC. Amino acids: CASTYLAGANVLTF.

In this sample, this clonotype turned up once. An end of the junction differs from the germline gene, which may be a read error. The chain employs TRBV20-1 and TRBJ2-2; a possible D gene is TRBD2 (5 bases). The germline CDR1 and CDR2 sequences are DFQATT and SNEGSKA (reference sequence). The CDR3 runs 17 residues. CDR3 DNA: TGCTGTGCTGCGACGGACTTGTGGGAGCCCCACACCGGGGAGCTGTTTTTT. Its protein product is CCAATDLWEPHTGELFF.

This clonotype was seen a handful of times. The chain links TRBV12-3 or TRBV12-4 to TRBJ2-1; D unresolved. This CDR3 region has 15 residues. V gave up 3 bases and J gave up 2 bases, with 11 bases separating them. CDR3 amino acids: CASSFRLNTYNEQFF. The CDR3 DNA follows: TGTGCCAGCAGTTTCCGTCTGAATACCTACAATGAGCAGTTCTTC.